This is a list of T cell receptor beta chains from one sample in a study of blood T cell repertoires in COVID-19. Data came from immunoSEQ multiplex PCR; TCRdb stores just in-frame clones and leaves some out. This sample has approximately 34,000 clones; about 90% occur once, and the top ten carry approximately 9.5%. Material: peripheral blood. The receptors were sampled from a human donor in a cohort sampled during active COVID-19. The CDR3 runs from the conserved cysteine through the conserved F or W. The D gene is left open where the match is weak. The size entry is marked missing in some rows and otherwise reads once, few, many or a size class.

J | D | size | V | CDR3 | DNA
TRBJ2-7 | NA | NA | TRBV7-3 | CASSLKARDEGGYYEQYF | TGTGCCAGCAGCTTAAAGGCACGGGACGAAGGGGGATACTACGAGCAGTACTTC
TRBJ1-4 | NA | NA | TRBV6-5 | CASRYLGGEKLFF | TGTGCCAGCAGATATCTGGGAGGCGAAAAACTGTTTTTT
TRBJ2-7 | TRBD1 | NA | TRBV6-6 | CASSRDRASYEQYF | TGTGCCAGCTCCCGAGACAGGGCTTCTTACGAGCAGTACTTC
TRBJ1-3 | NA | NA | TRBV9 | CASSVQGWSGNTIYF | TGTGCCAGCAGCGTACAGGGTTGGTCTGGAAACACCATATATTTT
TRBJ1-4 | NA | NA | TRBV27 | CASSFAATNEKLFF | TGTGCCAGCAGTTTTGCGGCAACTAATGAAAAACTGTTTTTT
TRBJ2-1 | TRBD2 | once | TRBV28 | CASSPLAGDYNEQFF | TGTGCCAGCAGCCCACTAGCGGGAGACTACAATGAGCAGTTCTTC
TRBJ2-7 | TRBD1 | NA | TRBV18 | CASSPPGTGNEQYF | TGTGCCAGCTCACCACCCGGGACAGGGAACGAGCAGTACTTC
TRBJ2-7 | NA | NA | TRBV5-1 | CASSLDTRISRDEQYF | TGCGCCAGCAGCTTGGATACCAGGATCTCGAGGGACGAGCAGTACTTC
TRBJ2-7 | NA | NA | TRBV2 | CASSEVVDSTYEQYF | TGTGCCAGCAGTGAAGTTGTGGACAGCACCTACGAGCAGTACTTC
TRBJ2-3 | NA | NA | TRBV3-1/TRBV3-2 | CASSQEGRALTDTQYF | TGTGCCAGCAGCCAAGAGGGCCGAGCCTTGACAGATACGCAGTATTTT
TRBJ1-2 | NA | once | TRBV6-4 | CASSEGENYGYTF | TGTGCCAGCAGTGAGGGAGAGAACTATGGCTACACCTTC
TRBJ2-1 | NA | once | TRBV2 | CASSVSTTYNEQFF | TGTGCCAGCAGTGTTTCTACTACATACAATGAGCAGTTCTTC
TRBJ2-7 | TRBD1 | NA | TRBV20-1 | CSASWELTGGAYEQYF | TGCAGTGCTAGTTGGGAACTGACAGGGGGCGCATACGAGCAGTACTTC
TRBJ2-1 | TRBD1 | NA | TRBV30 | CAWSVDRTGGFNNEQFF | TGTGCCTGGAGTGTCGATCGGACAGGGGGCTTTAACAATGAGCAGTTCTTC
TRBJ2-3 | NA | NA | TRBV5-1 | CASSLRGSTDTQYF | TGCGCCAGCAGCCTCAGGGGTAGCACAGATACGCAGTATTTT
TRBJ2-1 | TRBD2 | NA | TRBV11-2 | CASSHQLAGGGNEQFF | TGTGCCAGCAGCCACCAACTAGCGGGAGGAGGTAATGAGCAGTTCTTC
TRBJ2-3 | TRBD2 | NA | TRBV5-1 | CASSLSTSRLFTDTQYF | TGCGCCAGCAGCTTGTCGACTAGCCGACTATTCACAGATACGCAGTATTTT
TRBJ2-1 | TRBD2 | NA | TRBV15 | CATSTPRLAGGPSEQFF | TGTGCCACCAGCACTCCAAGACTAGCGGGAGGCCCGAGTGAGCAGTTCTTC
TRBJ1-1 | NA | NA | TRBV6-1 | CASSEDRVNTEAFF | TGTGCCAGCAGTGAAGACAGGGTAAACACTGAAGCTTTCTTT
TRBJ1-2 | TRBD1 | few | TRBV7-9 | CASSLAQGADGYTF | TGTGCCAGCAGCTTAGCCCAGGGGGCCGATGGCTACACCTTC
TRBJ2-7 | TRBD1 | NA | TRBV7-2 | CASKRGTGLYEQYF | TGTGCCAGCAAAAGGGGGACAGGCCTTTACGAGCAGTACTTC
TRBJ1-5 | NA | NA | TRBV7-2 | CASSSSRLNQPQHF | TGTGCCAGCAGCTCCTCAAGACTGAATCAGCCCCAGCATTTT
TRBJ1-1 | NA | NA | TRBV9 | CASSPLGGVNTEAFF | TGTGCCAGCAGCCCCTTAGGGGGGGTGAACACTGAAGCTTTCTTT
TRBJ2-1 | TRBD2 | NA | TRBV7-2 | CASSLGLAGSYNEQFF | TGTGCCAGCAGCTTAGGACTAGCGGGATCCTACAATGAGCAGTTCTTC
TRBJ2-3 | NA | NA | TRBV5-4 | CASSGSPGGLSTDTQYF | TGTGCCAGCAGCGGAAGTCCGGGGGGCCTTAGCACAGATACGCAGTATTTT
TRBJ1-5 | NA | NA | TRBV10-2 | CASSEVNLNQPQHF | TGCGCCAGCAGTGAGGTTAATCTCAATCAGCCCCAGCATTTT
TRBJ2-2 | NA | NA | TRBV4-2 | CASSQEDQWTGELFF | TGTGCCAGCAGCCAGGAGGACCAGTGGACCGGGGAGCTGTTTTTT
TRBJ1-2 | TRBD1 | once | TRBV30 | CAWSVAGGYGYTF | TGTGCCTGGAGTGTTGCAGGGGGTTATGGCTACACCTTC
TRBJ1-5 | TRBD1 | NA | TRBV3-1/TRBV3-2 | CASSQVKGAKRQPQHF | TGTGCCAGCAGCCAAGTTAAGGGGGCGAAGAGGCAGCCCCAGCATTTT
TRBJ1-4 | NA | few | TRBV19 | CASNTKTDEKLFF | TGTGCCAGTAATACGAAGACTGATGAAAAACTGTTTTTT
TRBJ1-3 | TRBD1 | NA | TRBV7-2 | CASSFQPTGGKGNTIYF | TGTGCCAGCAGCTTTCAGCCGACAGGGGGCAAAGGAAACACCATATATTTT
TRBJ2-7 | TRBD2 | once | TRBV3-1/TRBV3-2 | CASSREGTSLKQYF | TGTGCCAGCAGCCGGGAGGGAACATCTCTCAAGCAGTACTTC
TRBJ1-2 | NA | few | TRBV2 | CASSVGRVWGGYTF | TGTGCCAGCAGCGTTGGCAGGGTATGGGGTGGCTACACCTTC
TRBJ2-1 | TRBD2 | NA | TRBV5-5 | CASSLLAGVYNEQFF | TGTGCCAGCAGCTTGCTAGCGGGGGTCTACAATGAGCAGTTCTTC
TRBJ2-1 | TRBD1 | NA | TRBV4-2 | CASSQGARTGGYEQFF | TGTGCCAGCAGCCAAGGGGCCAGGACAGGGGGCTATGAGCAGTTCTTC
TRBJ2-7 | TRBD2 | NA | TRBV5-4 | CASSLGLAGSEQYF | TGTGCCAGCAGCCTCGGACTAGCAGGAAGCGAGCAGTACTTC
TRBJ1-4 | NA | NA | TRBV6-5 | CASSRGQTRNEKLFF | TGTGCCAGCAGCCGAGGACAGACCCGTAATGAAAAACTGTTTTTT
TRBJ2-1 | TRBD2 | NA | TRBV5-1 | CASSLARGVYNEQFF | TGCGCCAGCAGCTTGGCGCGGGGGGTGTACAATGAGCAGTTCTTC
TRBJ1-4 | NA | NA | TRBV18 | CASSRGLEEKLFF | TGTGCCAGCTCGCGGGGTCTCGAGGAAAAACTGTTTTTT
TRBJ2-1 | TRBD2 | NA | TRBV5-1 | CASSPSGTSGILGEQFF | TGCGCCAGCAGCCCCTCCGGGACTAGCGGGATACTGGGTGAGCAGTTCTTC
TRBJ1-6 | NA | once | TRBV27 | CASSFRDSYNSPLHF | TGTGCCAGCAGTTTCCGGGACTCCTATAATTCACCCCTCCACTTT
TRBJ1-6 | NA | NA | TRBV12-3/TRBV12-4 | CASRSSYNSPLHF | TGTGCCAGCAGGAGCTCCTATAATTCACCCCTCCACTTT
TRBJ2-3 | TRBD2 | NA | TRBV27 | CASSFSGRPGDTQYF | TGTGCCAGCAGTTTTAGCGGGAGGCCCGGAGATACGCAGTATTTT
TRBJ2-1 | NA | NA | TRBV28 | CASKDPADYNEQFF | TGTGCCAGCAAGGATCCAGCGGACTACAATGAGCAGTTCTTC
TRBJ2-1 | NA | NA | TRBV5-5 | CASSFRQAYNEQFF | TGTGCCAGCAGCTTTAGGCAGGCCTACAATGAGCAGTTCTTC
TRBJ1-6 | TRBD1 | NA | TRBV30 | CACGTGGAFGNSPLHF | TGTGCCTGCGGGACAGGGGGCGCCTTCGGTAATTCACCCCTCCACTTT
TRBJ2-7 | NA | NA | TRBV11-2 | CASSLVSRPYF | TGTGCCAGCAGCTTAGTCTCCAGGCCGTACTTC
TRBJ1-1 | NA | NA | TRBV29-1 | CSVVQLKNTEAFF | TGCAGCGTTGTGCAGTTAAAGAACACTGAAGCTTTCTTT
TRBJ2-1 | TRBD2 | NA | TRBV6-5 | CASMRKLALSEQFF | TGTGCCAGCATGAGGAAACTAGCGCTCTCTGAGCAGTTCTTC
TRBJ2-1 | NA | NA | TRBV11-2 | CASSRIAAASEQFF | TGTGCCAGCAGTCGAATAGCGGCGGCCTCTGAGCAGTTCTTC
TRBJ2-7 | TRBD2 | once | TRBV6-2/TRBV6-3 | CASSRLAGGGYEQYF | TGTGCCAGCAGTCGACTAGCGGGGGGAGGCTACGAGCAGTACTTC
TRBJ1-2 | NA | NA | TRBV9 | CASSEDTGIGRGYTF | TGTGCCAGCAGCGAAGATACAGGGATCGGAAGGGGCTACACCTTC
TRBJ1-2 | NA | NA | TRBV3-1/TRBV3-2 | CASSQGLGQGYGYTF | TGTGCCAGCAGCCAAGGTCTGGGTCAGGGGTATGGCTACACCTTC